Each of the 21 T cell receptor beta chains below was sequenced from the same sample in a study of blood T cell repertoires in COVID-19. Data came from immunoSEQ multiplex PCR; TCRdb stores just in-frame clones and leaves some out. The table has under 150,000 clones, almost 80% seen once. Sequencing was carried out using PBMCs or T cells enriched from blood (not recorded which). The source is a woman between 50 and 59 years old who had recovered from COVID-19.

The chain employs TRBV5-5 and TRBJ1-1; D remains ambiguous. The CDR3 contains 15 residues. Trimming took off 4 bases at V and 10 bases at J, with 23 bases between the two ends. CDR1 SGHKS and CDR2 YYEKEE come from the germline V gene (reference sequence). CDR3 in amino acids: CASSLTPPVVEGAFF. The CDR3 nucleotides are TGTGCCAGCAGCCTAACTCCCCCCGTTGTTGAGGGAGCTTTCTTT.

The CDR3 coding sequence is TGTGCCAGCAGCGGACAGCCCCACGATACGCAGTATTTT. It yields the protein CASSGQPHDTQYF. The J gene is TRBJ2-3, the V gene TRBV9, with a possible D match to TRBD1 (5 bases). In germline, CDR1 is SGDLS, CDR2 YYNGEE. V was cut by 3 bases and J by 6 bases, with 11 bases left in between. This CDR3 comprises 13 residues.

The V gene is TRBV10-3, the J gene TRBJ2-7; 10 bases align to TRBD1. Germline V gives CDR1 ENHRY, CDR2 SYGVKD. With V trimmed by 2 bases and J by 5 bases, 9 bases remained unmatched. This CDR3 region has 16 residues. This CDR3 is CAISENKGTGDNEQYF. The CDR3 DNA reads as TGTGCCATCAGTGAGAATAAAGGGACAGGGGATAACGAGCAGTACTTC.

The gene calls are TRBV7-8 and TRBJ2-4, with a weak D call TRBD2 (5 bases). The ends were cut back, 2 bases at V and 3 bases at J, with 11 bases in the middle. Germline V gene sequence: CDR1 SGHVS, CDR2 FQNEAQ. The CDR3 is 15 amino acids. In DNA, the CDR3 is TGTGCCAGCAGCTTAATCGCAGAGGGCAAAAACATTCAGTACTTC. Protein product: CASSLIAEGKNIQYF.

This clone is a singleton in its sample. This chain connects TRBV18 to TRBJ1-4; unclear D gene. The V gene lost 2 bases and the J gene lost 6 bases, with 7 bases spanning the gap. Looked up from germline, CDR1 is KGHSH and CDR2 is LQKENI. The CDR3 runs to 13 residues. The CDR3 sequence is CASSPGRDEKLFF. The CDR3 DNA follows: TGTGCCAGCTCACCAGGGAGGGATGAAAAACTGTTTTTT.

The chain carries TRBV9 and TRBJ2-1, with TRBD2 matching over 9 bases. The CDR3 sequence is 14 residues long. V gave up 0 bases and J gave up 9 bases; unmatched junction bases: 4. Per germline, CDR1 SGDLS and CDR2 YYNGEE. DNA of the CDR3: TGTGCCAGCAGCGTAGTAGCGGGAGTCACTGAGCAGTTCTTC. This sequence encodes CASSVVAGVTEQFF.

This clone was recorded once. CDR3 in DNA: TGTGCCAGCAGCTTAGATGCAGGGTCCTCACCCCTCCACTTT. The encoded protein is CASSLDAGSSPLHF. V gene TRBV11-2 combines with J gene TRBJ1-6; D is possibly TRBD1 (5 bases). The V gene lost 0 bases and the J gene lost 10 bases, with 10 bases spanning the gap. Germline V lookup: CDR1 SGHAT, CDR2 FQNNGV. The CDR3 consists of 14 residues.

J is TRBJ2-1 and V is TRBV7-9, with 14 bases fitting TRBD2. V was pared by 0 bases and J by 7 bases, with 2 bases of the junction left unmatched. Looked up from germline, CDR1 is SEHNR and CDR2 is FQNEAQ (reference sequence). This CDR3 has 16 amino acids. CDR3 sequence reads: CASSLAGTSGSNEQFF. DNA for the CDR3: TGTGCCAGCAGCTTAGCGGGGACTAGCGGGAGTAATGAGCAGTTCTTC.

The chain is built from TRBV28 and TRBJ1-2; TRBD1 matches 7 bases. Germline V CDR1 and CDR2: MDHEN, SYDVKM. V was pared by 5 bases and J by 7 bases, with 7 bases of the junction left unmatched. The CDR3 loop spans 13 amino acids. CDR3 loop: CASSDRVDGGYTF. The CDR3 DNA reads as TGTGCCAGCAGTGACAGGGTAGACGGTGGCTACACCTTC.

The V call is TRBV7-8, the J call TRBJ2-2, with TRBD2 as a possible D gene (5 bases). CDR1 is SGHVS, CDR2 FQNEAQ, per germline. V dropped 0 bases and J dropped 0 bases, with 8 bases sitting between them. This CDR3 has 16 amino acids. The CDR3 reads CASSLAGEANTGELFF. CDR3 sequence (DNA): TGTGCCAGCAGCTTAGCGGGAGAGGCGAACACCGGGGAGCTGTTTTTT.

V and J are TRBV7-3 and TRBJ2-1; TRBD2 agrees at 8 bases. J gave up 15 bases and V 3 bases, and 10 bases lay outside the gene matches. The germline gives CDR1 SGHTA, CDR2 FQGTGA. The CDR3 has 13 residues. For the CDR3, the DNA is TGTGCCAGCAGCTTCCCGGGACTAGATAAACTGTTCTTC. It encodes CASSFPGLDKLFF.

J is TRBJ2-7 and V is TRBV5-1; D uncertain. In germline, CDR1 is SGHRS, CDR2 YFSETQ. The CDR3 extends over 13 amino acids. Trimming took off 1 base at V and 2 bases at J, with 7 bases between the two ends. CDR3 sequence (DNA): TGCGCCAGCAGCTTGACAGCCACCTACGAGCAGTACTTC. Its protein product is CASSLTATYEQYF. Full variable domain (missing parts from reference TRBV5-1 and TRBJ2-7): KAGVTQTPRYLIKTRGQQVTLSCSPISGHRSVSWYQQTPGQGLQFLFEYFSETQRNKGNFPGRFSGRQFSNSRSEMNVSTLELGDSALYLCASSLTATYEQYFGPGTRLTVT.

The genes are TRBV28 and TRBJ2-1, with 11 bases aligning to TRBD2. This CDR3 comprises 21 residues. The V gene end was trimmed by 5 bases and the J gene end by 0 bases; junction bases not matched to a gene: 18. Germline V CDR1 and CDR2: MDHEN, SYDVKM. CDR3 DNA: TGTGCCAGCAGTCAGCCTCTACTCCCGGGACTAGCGGATTACTCCTACAATGAGCAGTTCTTC. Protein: CASSQPLLPGLADYSYNEQFF.

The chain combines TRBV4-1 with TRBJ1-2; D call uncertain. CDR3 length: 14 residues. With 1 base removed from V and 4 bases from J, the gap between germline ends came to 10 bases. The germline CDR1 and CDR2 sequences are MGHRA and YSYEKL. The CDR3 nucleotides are TGCGCCAGCAGCCAAGGAGGCGGAGGCTATGGCTACACCTTC. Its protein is CASSQGGGGYGYTF.

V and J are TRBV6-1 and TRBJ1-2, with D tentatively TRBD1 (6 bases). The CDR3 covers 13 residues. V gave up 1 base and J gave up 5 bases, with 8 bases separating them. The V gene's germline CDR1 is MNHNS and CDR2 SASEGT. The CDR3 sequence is CASSEGTVYGYTF. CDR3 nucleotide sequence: TGTGCCAGCAGTGAAGGGACAGTATATGGCTACACCTTC.

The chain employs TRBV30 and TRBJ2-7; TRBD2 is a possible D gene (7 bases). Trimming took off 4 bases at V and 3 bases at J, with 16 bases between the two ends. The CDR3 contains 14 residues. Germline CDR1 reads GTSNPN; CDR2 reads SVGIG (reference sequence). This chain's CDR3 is CAWTLRGGLYEQYF. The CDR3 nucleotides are TGTGCCTGGACCCTAAGGGGGGGCCTCTACGAGCAGTACTTC.

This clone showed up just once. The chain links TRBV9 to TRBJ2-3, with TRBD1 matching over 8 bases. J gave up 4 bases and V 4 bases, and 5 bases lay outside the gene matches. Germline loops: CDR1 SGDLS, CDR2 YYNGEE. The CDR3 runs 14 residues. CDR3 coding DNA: TGTGCCAGCAGCCTACGGACAGGGTCAGATACGCAGTATTTT. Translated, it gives CASSLRTGSDTQYF.

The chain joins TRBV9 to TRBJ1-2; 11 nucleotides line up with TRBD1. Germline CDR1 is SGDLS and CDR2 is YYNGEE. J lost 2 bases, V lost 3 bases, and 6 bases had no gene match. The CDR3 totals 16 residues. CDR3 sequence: CASSGDRGMKNYGYTF. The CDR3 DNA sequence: TGTGCCAGCAGCGGGGACAGGGGGATGAAGAACTATGGCTACACCTTC.

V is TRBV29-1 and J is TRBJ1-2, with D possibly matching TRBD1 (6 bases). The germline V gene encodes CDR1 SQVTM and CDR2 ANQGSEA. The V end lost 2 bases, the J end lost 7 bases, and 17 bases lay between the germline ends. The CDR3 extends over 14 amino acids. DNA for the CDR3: TGCAGCGTTGAACCCGCAGGACAGTACGCTGGCTACACCTTC. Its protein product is CSVEPAGQYAGYTF.

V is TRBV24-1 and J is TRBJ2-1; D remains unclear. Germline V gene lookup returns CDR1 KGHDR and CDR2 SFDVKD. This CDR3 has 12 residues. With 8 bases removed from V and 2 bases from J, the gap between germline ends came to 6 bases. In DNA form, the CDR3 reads TGTGCCACCATGTCGGCCTACAATGAGCAGTTCTTC. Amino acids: CATMSAYNEQFF.

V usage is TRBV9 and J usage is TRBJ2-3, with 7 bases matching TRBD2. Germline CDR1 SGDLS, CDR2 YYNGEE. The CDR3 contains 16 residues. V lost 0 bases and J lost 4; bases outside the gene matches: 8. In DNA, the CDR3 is TGTGCCAGCAGCGTAGTTGGCGGGAGTATCCCAGATACGCAGTATTTT. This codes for CASSVVGGSIPDTQYF.